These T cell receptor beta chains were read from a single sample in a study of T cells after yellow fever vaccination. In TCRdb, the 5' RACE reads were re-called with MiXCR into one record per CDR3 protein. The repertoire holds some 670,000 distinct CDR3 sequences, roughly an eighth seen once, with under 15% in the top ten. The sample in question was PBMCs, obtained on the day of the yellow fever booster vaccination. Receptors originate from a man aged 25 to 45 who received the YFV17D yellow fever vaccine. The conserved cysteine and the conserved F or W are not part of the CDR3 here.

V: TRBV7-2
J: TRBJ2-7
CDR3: ASSHTSFTGEQY

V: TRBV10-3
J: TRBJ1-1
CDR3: AISEPDTEAF

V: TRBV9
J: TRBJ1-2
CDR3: ASSVGGLGDGYT

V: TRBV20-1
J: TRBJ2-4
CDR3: SAGAAKNIQY

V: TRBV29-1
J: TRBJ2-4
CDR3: SVEGAAKNIQY

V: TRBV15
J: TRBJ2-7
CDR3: ATSRVRGAEQY

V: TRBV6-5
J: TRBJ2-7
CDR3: ASSQRGQSVVEQY

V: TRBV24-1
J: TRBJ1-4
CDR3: ATSDSGQGAEKLF

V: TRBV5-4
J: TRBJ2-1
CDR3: ASSTRLAVPYNEQF

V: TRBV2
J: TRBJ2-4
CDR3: ASSRDSLAKNIQY

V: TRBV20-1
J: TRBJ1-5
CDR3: SAPGGGGPYSNQPQH

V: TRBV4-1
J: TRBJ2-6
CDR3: ASSQEVPAGLFQTGANVLT

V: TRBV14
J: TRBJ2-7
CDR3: ASSQVGHPGYEQY

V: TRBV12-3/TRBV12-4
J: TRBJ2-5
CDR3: ASSFSGEETQY

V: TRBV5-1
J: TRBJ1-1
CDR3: ATSPGTGPLVTEAF

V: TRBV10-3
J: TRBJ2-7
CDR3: AISAAAGGPGEQY

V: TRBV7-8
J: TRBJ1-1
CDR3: ASSQDGVGEAF

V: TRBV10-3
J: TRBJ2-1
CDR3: AISVRTSGRDEQF

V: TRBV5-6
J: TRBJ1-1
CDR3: ASSLEGRTEAF

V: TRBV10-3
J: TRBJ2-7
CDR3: AISGQGGQY

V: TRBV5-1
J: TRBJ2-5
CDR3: ASSLGSQEETQY

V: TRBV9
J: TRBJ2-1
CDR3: ASSVATSGPNEQF

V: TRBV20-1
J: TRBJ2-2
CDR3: SAARDQEYAGELF

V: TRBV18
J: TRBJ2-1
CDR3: ASSPSLAANNEQF

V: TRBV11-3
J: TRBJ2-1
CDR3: ASSPTTGVDEQF

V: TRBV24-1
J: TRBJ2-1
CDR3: ATSDSLAGGYNEQF